This T cell receptor (beta chain) was identified in a study of graft-versus-host responses after intestinal transplantation. As for the study in general: Recipients uniformly received anti-thymocyte globulin induction, followed by tacrolimus and steroids for about three years.

As to this clone: Its antigen remains unknown.

Study-wide findings and caveats: Investigators detected GvH clones in recipient marrow, with some emerging earlier in ileum or blood.

Sequencing used immunoSEQ multiplex PCR; TCRdb keeps in-frame clones, though not all of them. This sample carries 80,000 to 100,000 clones, 92% of them seen once, and the ten largest clones take around 0.17%. The V gene lost 6 bases and the J gene lost 1 base, with 12 bases spanning the gap. CDR1 and CDR2 from the germline V gene are SGHNT and YENEEA. CDR3 size: 14 residues. The origin of this receptor is a human donor who received an intestinal transplant. The chain has TRBV11-3 and TRBJ1-1; D gene unclear. Here the sequenced sample was unstimulated CD4+ T cells sorted from spleen or lymph node cells, taken before intestinal transplant. In nucleotides, the CDR3 is TGTGCCAGCAGTCCGGTCAACAGGAACACTGAAGCTTTCTTT. It yields the protein CASSPVNRNTEAFF.